The source of this T cell receptor beta chain is a study of OX40 agonist ivuxolimab in advanced cancers. The overall study: Dose-escalation patients were diagnosed with hepatocellular carcinoma, melanoma, renal cell cancer or head and neck cancer. The study's findings and limits: The study found among the lowest clonal expansion in partial responders at 0.1-3.0 mg/kg. Researchers did not establish what antigens the expanded peripheral T cells target.

Anyone with autoimmune disease history or systemic immunosuppression was excluded. V dropped 6 bases and J dropped 5; count of bases not matched to a gene: 18. The V gene's germline CDR1 is MNHEY and CDR2 SMNVEV (reference sequence). This CDR3 spans 17 amino acids. About this clone: Its specificity is unknown.

Assay used: immunoSEQ multiplex PCR; TCRdb lists only in-frame clones, some missing. The table records around 40,000 clones, roughly four fifths of them present only once. The chain recombines TRBV27 with TRBJ2-7, with 8 bases lining up with TRBD1. The starting material was CD4+ or CD8+ T cells sorted from blood, obtained in a trial of the OX40 agonist ivuxolimab. The clonotype comes from an adult with an advanced solid tumor such as melanoma, head and neck, liver or kidney cancer. CDR3 sequence: CASSPRGPGQGAHEQYF. In nucleotides, the CDR3 is TGTGCCAGCAGCCCCCGGGGCCCGGGGCAGGGGGCCCACGAGCAGTACTTC.